The sequence of this TCR beta chain was determined in a study of cytomegalovirus exposure and HLA in healthy donors. Study-wide points: In a later analysis, several top co-occurrence clusters appeared linked to parvovirus B19, influenza, CMV and Epstein-Barr virus.

V shed 2 bases and J shed 6 bases, with 14 bases lying between them. The CDR3 runs to 14 residues. Looked up from germline, CDR1 is GTSNPN and CDR2 is SVGIG (reference sequence). For this clone: What it binds is not known.

Vbeta (60) and Jbeta (13) primers were used in the PCR. Some clones are missing from TCRdb's copy, which holds only in-frame ones; the method was immunoSEQ multiplex PCR. This table holds about 92,000 clones, roughly 80% found once. The sequenced material came from PBMCs. This sequence was found in a man aged 45-65 years in good health and CMV-seropositive. V is TRBV30 and J is TRBJ1-5; D is possibly TRBD1 (5 bases). The chain's CDR3 is CAWSFSGVSQPQHF. The DNA of the CDR3 is TGTGCCTGGAGTTTCTCGGGGGTAAGTCAGCCCCAGCATTTT.